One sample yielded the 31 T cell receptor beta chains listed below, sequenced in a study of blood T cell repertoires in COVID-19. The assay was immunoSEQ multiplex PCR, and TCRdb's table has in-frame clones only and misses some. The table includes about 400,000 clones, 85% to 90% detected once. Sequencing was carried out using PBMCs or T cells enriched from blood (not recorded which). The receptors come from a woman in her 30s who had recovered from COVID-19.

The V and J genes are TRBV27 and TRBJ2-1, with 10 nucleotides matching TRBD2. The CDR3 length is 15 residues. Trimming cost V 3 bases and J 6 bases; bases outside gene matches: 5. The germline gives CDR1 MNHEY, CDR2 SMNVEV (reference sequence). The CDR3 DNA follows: TGTGCCAGCAGTTTCTTGGGACTAGCGCCCAATGAGCAGTTCTTC. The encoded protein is CASSFLGLAPNEQFF.

In DNA form, the CDR3 reads TGTGCCAGCTGCCGCGGGGAAACAGATACGCAGTATTTT. Residues: CASCRGETDTQYF. The chain carries TRBV28 and TRBJ2-3, with D possibly being TRBD2 (6 bases). Germline V gives CDR1 MDHEN, CDR2 SYDVKM. This CDR3 contains 13 residues. V lost 8 bases, J lost 3 bases, and 12 bases lay in between.

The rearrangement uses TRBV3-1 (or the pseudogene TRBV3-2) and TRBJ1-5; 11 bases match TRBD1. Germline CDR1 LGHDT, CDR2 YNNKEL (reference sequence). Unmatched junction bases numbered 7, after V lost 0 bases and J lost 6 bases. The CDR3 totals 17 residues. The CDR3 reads CASSQEGVDRGRQPQHF. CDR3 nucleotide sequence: TGTGCCAGCAGCCAAGAAGGAGTGGACAGGGGGCGTCAGCCCCAGCATTTT.

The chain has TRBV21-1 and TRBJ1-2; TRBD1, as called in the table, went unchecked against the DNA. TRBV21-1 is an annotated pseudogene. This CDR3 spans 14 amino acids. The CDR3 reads CASCGTGADYGYTF. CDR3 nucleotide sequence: TGTGCCAGCTGCGGGACAGGGGCCGACTATGGCTACACCTTC.

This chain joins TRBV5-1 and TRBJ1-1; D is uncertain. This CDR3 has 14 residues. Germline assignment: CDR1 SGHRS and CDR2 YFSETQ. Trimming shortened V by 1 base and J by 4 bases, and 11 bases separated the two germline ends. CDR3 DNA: TGCGCCAGCAGCTTGAATACGGGTATCACTGAAGCTTTCTTT. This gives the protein CASSLNTGITEAFF.

The DNA for the CDR3 is TGTGCCAGCTCCGAGGGGGCACTCAATGAGCAGTTCTTC. Translating gives CASSEGALNEQFF. This chain joins TRBV18 and TRBJ2-1; TRBD1 matches 7 bases. The CDR3 is 13 amino acids. From germline, CDR1 is KGHSH and CDR2 LQKENI. With 6 bases clipped from V and 6 bases from J, the junction kept 5 bases outside the gene matches.

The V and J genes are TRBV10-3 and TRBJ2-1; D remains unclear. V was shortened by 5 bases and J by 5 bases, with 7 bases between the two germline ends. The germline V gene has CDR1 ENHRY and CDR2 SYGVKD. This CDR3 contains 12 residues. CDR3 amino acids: CAISPLNNEQFF. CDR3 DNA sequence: TGTGCCATCAGTCCCCTAAACAATGAGCAGTTCTTC.

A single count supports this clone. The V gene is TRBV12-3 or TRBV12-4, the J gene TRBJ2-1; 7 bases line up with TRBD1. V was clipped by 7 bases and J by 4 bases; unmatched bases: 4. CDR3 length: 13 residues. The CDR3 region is CASNGQVYNEQFF. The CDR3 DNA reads TGTGCCAGCAATGGACAGGTATACAATGAGCAGTTCTTC.

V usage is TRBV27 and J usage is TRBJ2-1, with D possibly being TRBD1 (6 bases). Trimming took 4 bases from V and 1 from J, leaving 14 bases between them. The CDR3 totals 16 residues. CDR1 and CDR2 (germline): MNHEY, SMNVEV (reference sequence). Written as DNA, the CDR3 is TGTGCCAGCAGTTCCCTACAGGGATTGTCCTACAATGAGCAGTTCTTC. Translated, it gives CASSSLQGLSYNEQFF.

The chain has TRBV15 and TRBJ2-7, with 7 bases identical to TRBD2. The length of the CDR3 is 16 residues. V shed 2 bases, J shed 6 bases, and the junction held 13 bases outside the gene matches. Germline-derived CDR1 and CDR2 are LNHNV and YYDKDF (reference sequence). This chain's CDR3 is CATSRPSSPLAVEQYF. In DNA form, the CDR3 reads TGTGCCACCAGCAGACCATCTAGCCCGCTAGCGGTCGAGCAGTACTTC.

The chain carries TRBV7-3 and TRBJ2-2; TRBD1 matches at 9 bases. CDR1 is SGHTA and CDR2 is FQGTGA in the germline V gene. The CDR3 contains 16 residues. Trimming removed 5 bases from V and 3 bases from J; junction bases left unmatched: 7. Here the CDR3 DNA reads TGTGCCAGCAGCCCCACAGGGGGCGGGTACACCGGGGAGCTGTTTTTT. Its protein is CASSPTGGGYTGELFF.

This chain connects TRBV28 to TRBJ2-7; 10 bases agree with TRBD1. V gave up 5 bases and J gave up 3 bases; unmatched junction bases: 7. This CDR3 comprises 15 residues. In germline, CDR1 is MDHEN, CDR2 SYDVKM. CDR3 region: CASSRPGQGIYEQYF. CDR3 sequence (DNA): TGTGCCAGCAGTCGGCCGGGACAGGGGATCTACGAGCAGTACTTC.

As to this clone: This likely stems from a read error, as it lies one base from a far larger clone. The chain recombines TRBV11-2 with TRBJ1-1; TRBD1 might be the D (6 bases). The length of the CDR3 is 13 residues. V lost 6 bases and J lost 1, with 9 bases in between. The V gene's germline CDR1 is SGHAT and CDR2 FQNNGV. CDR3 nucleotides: TGTGCCAGCAGAAGGACAGCGAACACTGAAGCTTTCTTT. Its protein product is CASRRTANTEAFF.

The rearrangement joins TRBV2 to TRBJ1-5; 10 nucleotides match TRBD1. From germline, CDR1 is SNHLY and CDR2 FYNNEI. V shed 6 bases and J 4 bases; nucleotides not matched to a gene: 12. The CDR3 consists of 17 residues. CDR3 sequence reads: CASRSWRDRGANQPQHF. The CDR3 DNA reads TGTGCCAGCAGATCCTGGCGGGACAGGGGCGCGAATCAGCCCCAGCATTTT.

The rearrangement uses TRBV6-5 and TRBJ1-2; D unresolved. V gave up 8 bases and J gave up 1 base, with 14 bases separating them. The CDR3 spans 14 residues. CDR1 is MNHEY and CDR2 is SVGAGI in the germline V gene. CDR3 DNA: TGTGCCAGCGGGCCCACGGTTGGTAACTATGGCTACACCTTC. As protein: CASGPTVGNYGYTF.

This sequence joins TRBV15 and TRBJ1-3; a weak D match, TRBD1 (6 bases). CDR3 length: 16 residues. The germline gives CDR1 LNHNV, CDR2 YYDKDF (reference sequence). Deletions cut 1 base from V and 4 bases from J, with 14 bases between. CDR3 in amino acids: CATSRVLTGSGNTIYF. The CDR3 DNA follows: TGTGCCACCAGCAGAGTACTTACAGGGTCGGGAAACACCATATATTTT. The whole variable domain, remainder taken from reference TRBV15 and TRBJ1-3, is DAMVIQNPRYQVTQFGKPVTLSCSQTLNHNVMYWYQQKSSQAPKLLFHYYDKDFNNEADTPDNFQSRRPNTSFCFLDIRSPGLGDTAMYLCATSRVLTGSGNTIYFGEGSWLTVV.

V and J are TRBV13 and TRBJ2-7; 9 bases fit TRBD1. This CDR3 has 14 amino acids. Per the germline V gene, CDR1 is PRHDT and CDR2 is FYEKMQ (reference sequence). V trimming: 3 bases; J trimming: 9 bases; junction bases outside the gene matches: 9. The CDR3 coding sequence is TGTGCCAGCAGCTTTTCCGGGGACAGGGTCGCGCAGTACTTC. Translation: CASSFSGDRVAQYF.

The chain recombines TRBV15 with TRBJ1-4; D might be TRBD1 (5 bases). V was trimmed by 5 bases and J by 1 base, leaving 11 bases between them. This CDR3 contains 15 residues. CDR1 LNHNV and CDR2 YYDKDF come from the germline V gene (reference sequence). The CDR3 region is CATSVGQRTNEKLFF. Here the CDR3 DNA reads TGTGCCACCAGCGTGGGGCAAAGAACTAATGAAAAACTGTTTTTT.

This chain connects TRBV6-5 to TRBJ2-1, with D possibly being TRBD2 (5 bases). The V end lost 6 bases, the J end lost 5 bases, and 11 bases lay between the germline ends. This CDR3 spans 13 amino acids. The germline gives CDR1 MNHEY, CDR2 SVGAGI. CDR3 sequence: CASSKLGHNEQFF. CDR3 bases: TGTGCCAGCAGCAAACTAGGGCACAATGAGCAGTTCTTC.

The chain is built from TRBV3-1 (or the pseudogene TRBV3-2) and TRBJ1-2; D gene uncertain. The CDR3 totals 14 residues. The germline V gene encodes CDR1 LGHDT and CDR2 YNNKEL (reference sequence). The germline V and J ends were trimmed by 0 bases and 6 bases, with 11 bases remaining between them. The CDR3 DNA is TGTGCCAGCAGCCAAGATGGAGGTGACGATGGCTACACCTTC. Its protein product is CASSQDGGDDGYTF.

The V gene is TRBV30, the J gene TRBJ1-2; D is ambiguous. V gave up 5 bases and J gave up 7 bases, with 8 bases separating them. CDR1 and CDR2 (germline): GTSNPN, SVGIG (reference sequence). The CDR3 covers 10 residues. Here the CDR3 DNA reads TGTGCCTGGGGTAGGAGTGGCTACACCTTC. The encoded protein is CAWGRSGYTF.

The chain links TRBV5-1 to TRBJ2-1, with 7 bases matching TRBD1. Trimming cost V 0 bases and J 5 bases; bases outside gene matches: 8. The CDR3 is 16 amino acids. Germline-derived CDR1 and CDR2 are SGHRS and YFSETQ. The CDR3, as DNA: TGCGCCAGCAGCTTGGTAGGGGGCTCCCCGGACAATGAGCAGTTCTTC. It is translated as CASSLVGGSPDNEQFF.

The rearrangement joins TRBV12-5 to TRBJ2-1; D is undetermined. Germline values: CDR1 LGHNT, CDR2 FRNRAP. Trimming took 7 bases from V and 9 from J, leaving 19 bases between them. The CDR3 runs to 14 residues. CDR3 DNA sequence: TGTGCTAGTGTTGCCCTAGAGGCGCCATCTGAGCAGTTCTTC. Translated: CASVALEAPSEQFF.

The CDR3 nucleotides are TGCAGCGTTGATCGACAGGGGTCCTACAATGAGCAGTTCTTC. Its translation: CSVDRQGSYNEQFF. This rearrangement joins TRBV29-1 to TRBJ2-1, with 8 bases identical to TRBD1. Trimming took 3 bases from V and 1 from J; bases not matched to a gene: 2. CDR1 SQVTM and CDR2 ANQGSEA come from the germline V gene. The CDR3 is 14 amino acids.

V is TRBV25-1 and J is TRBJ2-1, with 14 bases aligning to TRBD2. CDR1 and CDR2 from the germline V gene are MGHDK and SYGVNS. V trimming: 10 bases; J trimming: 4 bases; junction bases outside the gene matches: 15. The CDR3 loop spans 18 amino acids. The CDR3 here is CANINGTSGSCIYNEQFF. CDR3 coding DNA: TGTGCCAATATAAACGGGACTAGCGGGAGTTGCATTTACAATGAGCAGTTCTTC. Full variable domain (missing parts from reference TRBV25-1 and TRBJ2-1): EADIYQTPRYLVIGTGKKITLECSQTMGHDKMYWYQQDPGMELHLIHYSYGVNSTEKGDLSSESTVSRIRTEHFPLTLESARPSHTSQYLCANINGTSGSCIYNEQFFGPGTRLTVL.

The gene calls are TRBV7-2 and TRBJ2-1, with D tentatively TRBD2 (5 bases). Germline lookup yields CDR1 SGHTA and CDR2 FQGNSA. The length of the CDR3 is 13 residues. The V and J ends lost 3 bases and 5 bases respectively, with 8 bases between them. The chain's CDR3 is CASSFSGDNEQFF. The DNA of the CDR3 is TGTGCCAGCAGCTTTTCCGGGGACAATGAGCAGTTCTTC. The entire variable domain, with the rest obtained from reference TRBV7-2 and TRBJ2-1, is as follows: GAGVSQSPSNKVTEKGKDVELRCDPISGHTALYWYRQSLGQGLEFLIYFQGNSAPDKSGLPSDRFSAERTGGSVSTLTIQRTQQEDSAVYLCASSFSGDNEQFFGPGTRLTVL.

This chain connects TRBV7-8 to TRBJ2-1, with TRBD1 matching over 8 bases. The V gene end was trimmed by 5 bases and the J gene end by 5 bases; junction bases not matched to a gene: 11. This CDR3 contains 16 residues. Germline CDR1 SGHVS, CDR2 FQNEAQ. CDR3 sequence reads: CASSPPRGRVNNEQFF. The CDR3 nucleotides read TGTGCCAGCAGCCCCCCCAGGGGGCGGGTAAACAATGAGCAGTTCTTC.

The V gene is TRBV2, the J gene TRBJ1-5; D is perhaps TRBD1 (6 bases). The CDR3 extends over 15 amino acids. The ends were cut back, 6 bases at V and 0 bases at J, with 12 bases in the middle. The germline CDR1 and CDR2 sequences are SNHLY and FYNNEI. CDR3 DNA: TGTGCCAGCAGCCCGGGACACTATAGCAATCAGCCCCAGCATTTT. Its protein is CASSPGHYSNQPQHF.

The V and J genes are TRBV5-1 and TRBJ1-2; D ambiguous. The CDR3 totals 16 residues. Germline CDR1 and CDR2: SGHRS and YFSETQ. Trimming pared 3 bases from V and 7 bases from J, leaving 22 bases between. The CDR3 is CASSSPNTDGAGGYTF. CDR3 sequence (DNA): TGCGCCAGCAGCTCCCCCAATACCGATGGAGCCGGTGGCTACACCTTC.

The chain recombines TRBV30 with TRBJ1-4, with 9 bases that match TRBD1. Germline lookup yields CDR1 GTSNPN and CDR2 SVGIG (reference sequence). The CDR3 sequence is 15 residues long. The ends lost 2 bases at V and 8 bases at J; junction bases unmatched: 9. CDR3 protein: CAWSKGTGRLEKLFF. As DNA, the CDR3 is TGTGCCTGGAGTAAAGGGACAGGGAGGTTAGAAAAACTGTTTTTT. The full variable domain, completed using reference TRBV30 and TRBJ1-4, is SQTIHQWPATLVQPVGSPLSLECTVEGTSNPNLYWYRQAAGRGLQLLFYSVGIGQISSEVPQNLSASRPQDRQFILSSKKLLLSDSGFYLCAWSKGTGRLEKLFFGSGTQLSVL.

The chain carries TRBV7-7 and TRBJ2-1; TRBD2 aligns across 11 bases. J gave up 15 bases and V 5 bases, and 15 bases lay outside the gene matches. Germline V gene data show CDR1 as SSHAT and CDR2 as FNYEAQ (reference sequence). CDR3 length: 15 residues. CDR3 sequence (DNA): TGTGCCAGCAGCCGACAGACTAGCGGGAACTCCGTACTGTTCTTC. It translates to CASSRQTSGNSVLFF.